This T cell receptor beta chain was observed in a study of T-cell reconstitution after alpha-beta-depleted transplantation in children. The study's findings and limits: For some patients, TCRbeta diversity was high at day 60 because of recipient T cells and thymic progenitors that survived. At the one-year point after transplant, T-cell counts and TCRbeta diversity were found to come mostly from T cells that had been newly produced. The study reportedly traced alpha-beta T cells about two months after transplant to several hundred expanded graft clones.

As to this clonotype: The antigen is not known.

This CDR3 has 16 residues. V lost 4 bases to trimming and J lost 0 bases, with 13 bases between them. Germline V gives CDR1 SNHLY, CDR2 FYNNEI. Construction of the TCRbeta library involved unique molecular identifiers. MiXCR was run by TCRdb on the PCR reads, yielding one entry per CDR3 protein. The sample yields almost 250,000 distinct CDR3 sequences, about 23% seen once. Material: PBMCs, obtained before TCRalphabeta/CD19-depleted stem cell transplant. The receptor was isolated from a girl aged 2 to 9 with Fanconi anemia, due to receive a stem cell transplant. The chain couples TRBV2 to TRBJ2-1, with D maybe TRBD1 (6 bases). Here the CDR3 reads CASSGTDKSSYNEQFF. CDR3 nucleotides: TGTGCCAGCAGTGGGACAGACAAAAGCTCCTACAATGAGCAGTTCTTC.